This T cell receptor (beta chain) emerged from a study of cytomegalovirus exposure and HLA in healthy donors. Study information: Out of roughly 170 million T cells, an earlier analysis found about 100 million unique TCR beta sequences in total.

In nominal health when sampled, donors likely had unrecorded immune exposures nonetheless. PCR involved 60 Vbeta and 13 Jbeta primers. This table comes from immunoSEQ multiplex PCR, and its TCRdb copy is limited to in-frame clones, with some not included. The table shows some 150,000 clones, with around 75% occurring only once. Germline V gives CDR1 SGHRS, CDR2 YFSETQ. The V gene lost 10 bases and the J gene lost 2 bases, with 28 bases spanning the gap. CDR3 length: 17 amino acids. This chain connects TRBV5-1 to TRBJ2-7; perhaps TRBD2 as D (7 bases). The specimen sequenced was PBMCs. The clonotype originates from a man aged 30 to 39 in good health and CMV-seropositive. The CDR3 is CAGGRGRRAEAPYEQYF. CDR3 in DNA: TGCGCCGGGGGGCGGGGGCGCCGAGCTGAAGCCCCCTACGAGCAGTACTTC.